The clone carrying this T cell receptor (beta chain) is classed as medium-sized. Its specificity is not known. Two sampling time points were used, and about 6 milliliters of peripheral blood were drawn at each. The sample belongs to a study of prognosis after radiotherapy for stage I lung cancer. Overall study context: The study included 13 to 15 patients with newly diagnosed primary stage I lung tumors and several with oligometastatic NSCLC after surgical resection of the primary tumor.

Germline lookup yields CDR1 SGHRS and CDR2 YFSETQ. This CDR3 has 16 amino acids. V lost 4 bases, J lost 0 bases, and 6 bases stayed unmatched. General study findings and limits: Reportedly, the usage of TRBV and TRBJ genes was not the same in patients with and without metastases. Patients who went on to get distant metastases had lower Shannon entropy after stereotactic body radiation therapy.

Template was genomic DNA; TCR beta CDR3 amplified in two multiplex PCR rounds. The first round of PCR was done with primers that matched each TRBV and TRBJ gene. TCRdb re-derived calls from the multiplex PCR reads in MiXCR, one entry per CDR3 protein. The sample includes more than 15,000 distinct CDR3 sequences, about 40% of them seen just once. The chain links TRBV5-1 to TRBJ1-4, with 7 bases identical to TRBD1. Sequenced material: PBMCs, taken before or after stereotactic body radiation therapy (not recorded which). This receptor was identified in a donor aged 50 or older with non-small cell lung cancer. CDR3 DNA: TGCGCCAGCAGCGAGGGGGCTATAACAACTAATGAAAAACTGTTTTTT. Protein: CASSEGAITTNEKLFF.